This is a list of T cell receptor beta chains from one sample in a study of blood T cells in healthy people across ages. One entry per CDR3 protein, called by TCRdb with MiXCR from the 5' RACE reads. The data contain approximately 690,000 distinct CDR3 sequences, roughly 41% of them singletons. Input material: blood. All receptors derive from an elderly man in good health. The CDR3 runs from the conserved cysteine through the conserved F or W. Clone sizes are given selectively: once, few, many, or a class where the clone is expanded.

abundance	v_gene	CDR3aa
few	TRBV10-3	CAISETSGANTGELFF
.	TRBV7-2	CASSLAYWTGGSIVEQYF
.	TRBV6-5	CASRPTGSDNQPQHF
few	TRBV7-9	CASSKRQGRTDTQYF
.	TRBV4-2	CASSERAGNTEAFF
.	TRBV12-3/TRBV12-4	CASSSRGSGGTTDTQYF
few	TRBV7-2	CASSLGYSKETQYF
.	TRBV7-2	CASSSDRGSGYEQFF
few	TRBV6-2/TRBV6-3	CASSLSGRTTDTQYF
.	TRBV7-2	CASSLGGMSGRRGNEQFF
.	TRBV28	CASSRPVNEQYF
.	TRBV18	CASSSRAGRSSTTYEQYF
many	TRBV20-1	CSAPDRGLRLGGYTF
.	TRBV9	CASGLGGPGGYSYEQYF
.	TRBV12-3/TRBV12-4	CASSSTGVPNYGYTF
.	TRBV3-1	CASSQDRVTSVHWRESSYNEQFF
few	TRBV11-3	CASNLAENWQAASYEQYF
.	TRBV6-5	CASSRLGSSYNEQYF
once	TRBV14	CASSHRVPRGGETQYF
.	TRBV6-2/TRBV6-3	CASTPPGQQMNTEAFF
many	TRBV7-6	CASSLTPSGSPPDTQYF
.	TRBV5-1	CASSLTSTSDGEQFF
.	TRBV4-3	CAGSPNLGVSGRNEQFF
.	TRBV20-1	CSANARQDQETQYF
.	TRBV6-1	CASSERFRGQARSYNEQFF
.	TRBV9	CASSVSVSRGDEQFF
few	TRBV9	CASSVEAASNYGYTF
.	TRBV21-1	CASSAKGSAKLDSPLHF
few	TRBV4-2	CASSQEGQGGLETQYF
.	TRBV28	CASNLAARAKNIQYF
few	TRBV15	CATSRDPTTVSTSYNEQFF
.	TRBV7-2	CASSPESGTGNNEQFF
.	TRBV9	CASSVTQGKNNEQFF
.	TRBV11-2	CASSFRTDLAKNIQYF
.	TRBV25-1	CARNEKLFF
many	TRBV6-2/TRBV6-3	CASSNRGGVSYEQYF
few	TRBV6-6	CASRIYRVATDTQYF
.	TRBV6-6	CASRKTLAGETQYF
.	TRBV6-5	CASRSGQGTRGTQYF
.	TRBV13	CASSLPGLAGEETQYF
few	TRBV5-1	CASSFSSGAETQYF
.	TRBV7-2	CASSLGGEGTYGQYF
few	TRBV7-2	CASSLLEGRHTGELFF
once	TRBV4-2	CASSQIGNEQFF
.	TRBV6-6	CASSYWGVINYEQYF
.	TRBV7-2	CASSNNRFQPQHF
few	TRBV6-5	CASRTLQPYEQYF
once	TRBV24-1	CATSDPGQGIYGYTF
.	TRBV2	CVSTITEGAAGYTF
.	TRBV6-2/TRBV6-3	CASSYLAGDTQYF
.	TRBV7-2	CASSPLGGAYSNQPQHF
.	TRBV5-1	CASNPTAVEDTQYF
.	TRBV7-2	CASSKLAGAYKEQYF
.	TRBV3-1	CASSQRGGLPGELFF